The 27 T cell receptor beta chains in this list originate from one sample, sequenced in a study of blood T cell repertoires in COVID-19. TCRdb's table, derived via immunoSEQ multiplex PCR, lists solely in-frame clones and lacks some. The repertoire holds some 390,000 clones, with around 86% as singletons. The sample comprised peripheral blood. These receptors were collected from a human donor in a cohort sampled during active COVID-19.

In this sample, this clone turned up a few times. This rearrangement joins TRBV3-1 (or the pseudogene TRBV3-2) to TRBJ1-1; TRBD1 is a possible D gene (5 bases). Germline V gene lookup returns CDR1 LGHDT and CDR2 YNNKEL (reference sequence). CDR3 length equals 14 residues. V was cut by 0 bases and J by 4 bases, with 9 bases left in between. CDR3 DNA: TGTGCCAGCAGCCAAGATGGAAGGGGCACTGAAGCTTTCTTT. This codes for CASSQDGRGTEAFF.

In nucleotides, the CDR3 is TGTGCCAGCAGTTTGGGGGGGAAGGGCAATCAGCCCCAGCATTTT. As protein: CASSLGGKGNQPQHF. The chain recombines TRBV28 with TRBJ1-5; D possibly corresponds to TRBD1 (5 bases). The CDR3 extends over 15 amino acids. The V and J ends lost 3 bases and 2 bases respectively, with 11 bases between them. Germline CDR1 is MDHEN and CDR2 is SYDVKM.

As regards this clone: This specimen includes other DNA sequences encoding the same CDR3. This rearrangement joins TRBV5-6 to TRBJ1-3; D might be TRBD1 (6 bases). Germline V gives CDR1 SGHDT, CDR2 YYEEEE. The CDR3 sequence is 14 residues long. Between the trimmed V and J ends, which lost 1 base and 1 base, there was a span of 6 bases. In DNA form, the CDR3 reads TGTGCCAGCAGCTTGACAGGGTCTGGAAACACCATATATTTT. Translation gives CASSLTGSGNTIYF.

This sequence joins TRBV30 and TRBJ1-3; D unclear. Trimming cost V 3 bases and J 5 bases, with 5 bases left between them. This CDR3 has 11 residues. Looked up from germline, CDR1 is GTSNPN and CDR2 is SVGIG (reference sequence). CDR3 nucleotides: TGTGCCTGGAGCGACAGAAACACCATATATTTT. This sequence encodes CAWSDRNTIYF.

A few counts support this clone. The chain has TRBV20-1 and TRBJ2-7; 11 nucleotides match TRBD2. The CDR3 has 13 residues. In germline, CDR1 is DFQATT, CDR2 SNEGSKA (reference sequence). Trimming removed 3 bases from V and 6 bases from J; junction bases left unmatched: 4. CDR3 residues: CSASGLAGGEQYF. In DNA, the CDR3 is TGCAGTGCTAGTGGGCTAGCGGGAGGCGAGCAGTACTTC.

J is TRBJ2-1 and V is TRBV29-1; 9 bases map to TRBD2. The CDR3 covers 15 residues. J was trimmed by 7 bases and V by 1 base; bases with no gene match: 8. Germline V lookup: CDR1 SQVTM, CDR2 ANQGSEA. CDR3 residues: CSVEGGSGSSNEQFF. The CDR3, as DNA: TGCAGCGTTGAAGGGGGTAGCGGGAGTTCGAATGAGCAGTTCTTC.

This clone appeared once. The CDR3 sequence: CSAPRTDTQYF. The CDR3 bases are TGCAGTGCTCCCCGGACAGATACGCAGTATTTT. The genes are TRBV20-1 and TRBJ2-3; D is unresolved. The CDR3 loop spans 11 amino acids. The V gene lost 5 bases and the J gene lost 3 bases, with 6 bases spanning the gap. The V gene's germline CDR1 is DFQATT and CDR2 SNEGSKA (reference sequence).

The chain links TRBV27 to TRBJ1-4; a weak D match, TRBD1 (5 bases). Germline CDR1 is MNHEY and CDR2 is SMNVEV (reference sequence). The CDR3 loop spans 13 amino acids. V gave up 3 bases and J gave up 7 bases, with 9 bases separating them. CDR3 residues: CASSFGRAEKLFF. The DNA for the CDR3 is TGTGCCAGCAGTTTTGGCAGGGCTGAAAAACTGTTTTTT.

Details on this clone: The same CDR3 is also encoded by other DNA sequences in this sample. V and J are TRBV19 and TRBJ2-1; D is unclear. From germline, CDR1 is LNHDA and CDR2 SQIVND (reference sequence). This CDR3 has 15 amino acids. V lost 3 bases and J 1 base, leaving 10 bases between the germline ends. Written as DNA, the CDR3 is TGTGCCAGTAGTATTGGGCAGTCTTCCTACAATGAGCAGTTCTTC. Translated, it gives CASSIGQSSYNEQFF.

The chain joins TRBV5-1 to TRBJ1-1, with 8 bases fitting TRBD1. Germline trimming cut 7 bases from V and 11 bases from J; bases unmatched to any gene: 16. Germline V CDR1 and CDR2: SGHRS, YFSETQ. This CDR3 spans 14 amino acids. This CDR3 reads CASQLKTGDYLAFF. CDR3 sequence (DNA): TGCGCCAGCCAACTCAAGACAGGGGATTATCTGGCTTTCTTT.

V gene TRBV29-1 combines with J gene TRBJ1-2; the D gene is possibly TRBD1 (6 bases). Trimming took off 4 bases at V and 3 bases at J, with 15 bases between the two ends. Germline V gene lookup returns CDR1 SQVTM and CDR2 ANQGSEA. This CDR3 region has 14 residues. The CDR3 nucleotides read TGCAGCGTTGCCCCTGCCAGGGGCGACTATGGCTACACCTTC. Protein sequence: CSVAPARGDYGYTF. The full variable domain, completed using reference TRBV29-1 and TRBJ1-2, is SAVISQKPSRDICQRGTSLTIQCQVDSQVTMMFWYRQQPGQSLTLIATANQGSEATYESGFVIDKFPISRPNLTFSTLTVSNMSPEDSSIYLCSVAPARGDYGYTFGSGTRLTVV.

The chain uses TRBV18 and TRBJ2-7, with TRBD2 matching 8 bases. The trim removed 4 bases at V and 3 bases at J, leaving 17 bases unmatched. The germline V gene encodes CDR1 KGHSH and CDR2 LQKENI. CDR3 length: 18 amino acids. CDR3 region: CASSQPGAAGEKIYEQYF. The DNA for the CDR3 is TGTGCCAGCTCACAACCGGGGGCAGCGGGAGAGAAGATCTACGAGCAGTACTTC.

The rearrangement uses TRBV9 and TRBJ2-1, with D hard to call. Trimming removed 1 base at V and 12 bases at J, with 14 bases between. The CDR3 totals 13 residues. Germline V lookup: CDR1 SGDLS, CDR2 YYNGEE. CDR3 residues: CASSVNPRGGQFF. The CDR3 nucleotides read TGTGCCAGCAGCGTAAATCCCCGCGGTGGGCAGTTCTTC.

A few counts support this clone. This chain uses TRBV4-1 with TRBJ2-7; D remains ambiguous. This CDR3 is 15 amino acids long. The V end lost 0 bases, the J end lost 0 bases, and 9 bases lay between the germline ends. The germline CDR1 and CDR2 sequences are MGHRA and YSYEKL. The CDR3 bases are TGCGCCAGCAGCCAAGAATCACGGAGCTCCTACGAGCAGTACTTC. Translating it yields CASSQESRSSYEQYF.

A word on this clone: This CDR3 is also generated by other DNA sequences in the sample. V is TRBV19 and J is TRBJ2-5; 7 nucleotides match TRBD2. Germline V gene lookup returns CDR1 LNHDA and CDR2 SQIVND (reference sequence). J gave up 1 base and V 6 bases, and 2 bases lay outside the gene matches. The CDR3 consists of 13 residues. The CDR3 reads CASSWGGQETQYF. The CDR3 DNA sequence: TGTGCCAGTAGCTGGGGGGGCCAAGAGACCCAGTACTTC.

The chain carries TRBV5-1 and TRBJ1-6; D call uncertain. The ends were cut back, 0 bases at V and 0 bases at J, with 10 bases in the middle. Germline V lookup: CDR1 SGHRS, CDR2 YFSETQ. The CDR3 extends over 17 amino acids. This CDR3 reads CASSLALQSSYNSPLHF. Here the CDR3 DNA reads TGCGCCAGCAGCTTGGCCTTACAGAGCTCCTATAATTCACCCCTCCACTTT.

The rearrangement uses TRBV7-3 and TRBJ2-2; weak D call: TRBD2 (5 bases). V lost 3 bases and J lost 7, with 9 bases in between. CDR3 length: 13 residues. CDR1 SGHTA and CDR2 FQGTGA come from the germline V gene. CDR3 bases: TGTGCCAGCAGCTTCGGGATTAGCGGGGAGCTGTTTTTT. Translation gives CASSFGISGELFF.

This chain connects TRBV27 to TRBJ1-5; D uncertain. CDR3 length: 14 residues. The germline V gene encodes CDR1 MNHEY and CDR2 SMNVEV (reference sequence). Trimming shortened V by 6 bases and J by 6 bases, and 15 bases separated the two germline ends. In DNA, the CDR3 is TGTGCCAGCAGCCAAGACAATCGGGGTCAGCCCCAGCATTTT. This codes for CASSQDNRGQPQHF.

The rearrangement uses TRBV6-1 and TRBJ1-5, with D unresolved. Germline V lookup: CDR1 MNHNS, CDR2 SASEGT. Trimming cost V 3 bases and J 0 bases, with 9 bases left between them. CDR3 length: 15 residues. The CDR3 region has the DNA TGTGCCAGCAGTGAGCTGAGAAATAGCAATCAGCCCCAGCATTTT. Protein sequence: CASSELRNSNQPQHF.

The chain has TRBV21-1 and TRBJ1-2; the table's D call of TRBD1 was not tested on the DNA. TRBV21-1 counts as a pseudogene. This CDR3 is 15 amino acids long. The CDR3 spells CASSIAGQGDYGYTF. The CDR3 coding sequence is TGTGCCAGCAGCATAGCGGGACAGGGGGACTATGGCTACACCTTC.

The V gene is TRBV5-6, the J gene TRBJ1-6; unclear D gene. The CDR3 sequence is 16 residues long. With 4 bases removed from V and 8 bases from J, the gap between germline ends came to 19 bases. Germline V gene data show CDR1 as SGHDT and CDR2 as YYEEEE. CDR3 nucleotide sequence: TGTGCCAGCAGCCCCGGGGATTTGGGGTTTGATTCACCCCTCCACTTT. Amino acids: CASSPGDLGFDSPLHF.

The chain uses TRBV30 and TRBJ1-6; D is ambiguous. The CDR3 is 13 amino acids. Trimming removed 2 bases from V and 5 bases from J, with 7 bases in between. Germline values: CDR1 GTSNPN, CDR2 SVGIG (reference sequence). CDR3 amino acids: CAWSNLNNSPLHF. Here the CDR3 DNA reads TGTGCCTGGAGTAATCTTAATAATTCACCCCTCCACTTT.

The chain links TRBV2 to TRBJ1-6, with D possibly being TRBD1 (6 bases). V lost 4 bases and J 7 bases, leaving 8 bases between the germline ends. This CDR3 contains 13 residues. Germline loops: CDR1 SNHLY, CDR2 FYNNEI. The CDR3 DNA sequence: TGTGCCAGCAGTGCGGACAGAAATTCACCCCTCCACTTT. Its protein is CASSADRNSPLHF.

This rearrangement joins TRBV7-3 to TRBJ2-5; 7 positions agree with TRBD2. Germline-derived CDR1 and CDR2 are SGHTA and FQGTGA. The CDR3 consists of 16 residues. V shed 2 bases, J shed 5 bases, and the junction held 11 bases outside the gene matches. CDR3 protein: CASSLSTLADQETQYF. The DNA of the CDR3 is TGTGCCAGCAGCTTATCGACCCTAGCGGATCAGGAGACCCAGTACTTC.

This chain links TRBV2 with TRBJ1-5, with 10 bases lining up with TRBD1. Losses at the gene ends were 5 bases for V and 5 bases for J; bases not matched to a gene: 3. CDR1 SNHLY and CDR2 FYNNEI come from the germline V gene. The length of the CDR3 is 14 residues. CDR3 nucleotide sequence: TGTGCCAGCAGTACAGACAGGGGGCATCAGCCCCAGCATTTT. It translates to CASSTDRGHQPQHF.

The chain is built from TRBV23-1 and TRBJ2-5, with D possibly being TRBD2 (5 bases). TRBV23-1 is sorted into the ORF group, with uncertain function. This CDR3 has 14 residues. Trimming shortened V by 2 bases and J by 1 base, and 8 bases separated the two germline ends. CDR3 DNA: TGCGCCAGCAGTCAACGGGAACCCCAAGAGACCCAGTACTTC. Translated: CASSQREPQETQYF.

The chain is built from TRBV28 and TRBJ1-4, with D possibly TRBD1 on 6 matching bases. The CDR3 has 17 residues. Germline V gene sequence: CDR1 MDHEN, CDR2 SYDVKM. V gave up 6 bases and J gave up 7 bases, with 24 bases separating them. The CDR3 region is CASSPILTGGPSEKLFF. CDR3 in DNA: TGTGCCAGCAGCCCAATCTTAACGGGGGGGCCGTCTGAAAAACTGTTTTTT. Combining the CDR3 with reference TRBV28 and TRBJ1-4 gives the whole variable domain DVKVTQSSRYLVKRTGEKVFLECVQDMDHENMFWYRQDPGLGLRLIYFSYDVKMKEKGDIPEGYSVSREKKERFSLILESASTNQTSMYLCASSPILTGGPSEKLFFGSGTQLSVL.